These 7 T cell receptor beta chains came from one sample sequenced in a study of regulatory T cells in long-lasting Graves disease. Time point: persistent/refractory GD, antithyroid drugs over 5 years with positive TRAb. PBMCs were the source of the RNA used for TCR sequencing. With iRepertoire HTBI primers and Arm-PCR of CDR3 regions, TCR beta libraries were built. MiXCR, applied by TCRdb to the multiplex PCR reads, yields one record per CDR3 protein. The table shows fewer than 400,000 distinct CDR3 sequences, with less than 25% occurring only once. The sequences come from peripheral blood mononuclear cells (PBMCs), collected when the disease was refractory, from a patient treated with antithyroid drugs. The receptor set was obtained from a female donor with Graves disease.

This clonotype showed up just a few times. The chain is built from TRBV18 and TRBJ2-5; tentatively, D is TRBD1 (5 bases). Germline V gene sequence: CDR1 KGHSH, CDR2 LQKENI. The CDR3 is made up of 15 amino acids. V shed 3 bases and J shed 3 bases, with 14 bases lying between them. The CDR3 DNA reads TGTGCCAGCTCACCGGTCGGACAACTTAAAGAGACCCAGTACTTC. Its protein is CASSPVGQLKETQYF.

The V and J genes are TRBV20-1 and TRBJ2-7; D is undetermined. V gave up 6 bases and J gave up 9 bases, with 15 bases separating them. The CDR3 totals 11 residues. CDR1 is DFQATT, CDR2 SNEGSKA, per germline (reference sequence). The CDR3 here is CSALGGAWQYF. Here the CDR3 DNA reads TGCAGTGCGTTGGGTGGAGCTTGGCAGTACTTC.

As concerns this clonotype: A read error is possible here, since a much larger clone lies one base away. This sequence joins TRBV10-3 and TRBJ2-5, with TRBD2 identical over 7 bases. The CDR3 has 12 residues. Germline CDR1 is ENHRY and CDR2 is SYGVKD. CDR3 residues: CASHDGRETQSF. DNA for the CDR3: TGTGCCAGCCACGACGGGCGGGAGACCCAGTCCTTC.

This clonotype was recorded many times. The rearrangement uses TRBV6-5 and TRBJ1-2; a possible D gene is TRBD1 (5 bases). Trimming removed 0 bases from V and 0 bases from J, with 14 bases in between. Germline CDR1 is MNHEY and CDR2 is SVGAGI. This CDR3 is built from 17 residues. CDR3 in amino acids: CASSYSAGGPANYGYTF. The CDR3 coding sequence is TGTGCCAGCAGTTACTCAGCTGGGGGACCTGCTAACTATGGCTACACCTTC.

The CDR3 DNA reads as TGCAGTGCTAGGGCCCCGGCCACCGGGGAGCTGTTTTTT. This encodes CSARAPATGELFF. This chain joins TRBV20-1 and TRBJ2-2; no definite D call. Germline CDR1 is DFQATT and CDR2 is SNEGSKA (reference sequence). V was pared by 3 bases and J by 4 bases, with 9 bases between. This CDR3 is built from 13 residues.

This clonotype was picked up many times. The chain's CDR3 is CASSLGGSGQGETQYF. Here the CDR3 DNA reads TGTGCCAGCAGCTTAGGGGGCTCCGGACAGGGCGAGACCCAGTACTTC. The V and J genes are TRBV7-2 and TRBJ2-5; 8 bases fit TRBD1. The germline gives CDR1 SGHTA, CDR2 FQGNSA. CDR3 size: 16 residues. The junction had 9 bases not matched to a gene; V was cut back by 1 base and J by 5 bases.

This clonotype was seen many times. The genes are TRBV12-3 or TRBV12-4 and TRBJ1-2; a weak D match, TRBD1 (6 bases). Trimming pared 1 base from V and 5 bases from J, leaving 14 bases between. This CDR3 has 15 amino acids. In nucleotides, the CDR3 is TGTGCCAGCAGTTTAGTCCCAGGGGAGGTTTATGGCTACACCTTC. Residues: CASSLVPGEVYGYTF.